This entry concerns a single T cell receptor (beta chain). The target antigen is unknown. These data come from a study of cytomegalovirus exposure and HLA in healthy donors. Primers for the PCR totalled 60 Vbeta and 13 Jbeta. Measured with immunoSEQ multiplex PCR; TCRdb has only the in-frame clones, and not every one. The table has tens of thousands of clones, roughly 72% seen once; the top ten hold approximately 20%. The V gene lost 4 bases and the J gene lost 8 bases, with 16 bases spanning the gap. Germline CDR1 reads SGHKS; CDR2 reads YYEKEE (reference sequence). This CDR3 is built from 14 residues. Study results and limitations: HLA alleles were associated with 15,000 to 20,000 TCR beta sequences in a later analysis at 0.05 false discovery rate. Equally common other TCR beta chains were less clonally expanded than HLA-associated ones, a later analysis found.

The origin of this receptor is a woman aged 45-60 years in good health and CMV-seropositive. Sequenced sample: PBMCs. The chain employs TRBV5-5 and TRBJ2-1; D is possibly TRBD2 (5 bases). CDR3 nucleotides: TGTGCCAGCAGCCTCTTAAAAGAGGGATATGAGCAGTTCTTC. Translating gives CASSLLKEGYEQFF. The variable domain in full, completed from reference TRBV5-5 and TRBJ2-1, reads DAGVTQSPTHLIKTRGQQVTLRCSPISGHKSVSWYQQVLGQGPQFIFQYYEKEERGRGNFPDRFSARQFPNYSSELNVNALLLGDSALYLCASSLLKEGYEQFFGPGTRLTVL.